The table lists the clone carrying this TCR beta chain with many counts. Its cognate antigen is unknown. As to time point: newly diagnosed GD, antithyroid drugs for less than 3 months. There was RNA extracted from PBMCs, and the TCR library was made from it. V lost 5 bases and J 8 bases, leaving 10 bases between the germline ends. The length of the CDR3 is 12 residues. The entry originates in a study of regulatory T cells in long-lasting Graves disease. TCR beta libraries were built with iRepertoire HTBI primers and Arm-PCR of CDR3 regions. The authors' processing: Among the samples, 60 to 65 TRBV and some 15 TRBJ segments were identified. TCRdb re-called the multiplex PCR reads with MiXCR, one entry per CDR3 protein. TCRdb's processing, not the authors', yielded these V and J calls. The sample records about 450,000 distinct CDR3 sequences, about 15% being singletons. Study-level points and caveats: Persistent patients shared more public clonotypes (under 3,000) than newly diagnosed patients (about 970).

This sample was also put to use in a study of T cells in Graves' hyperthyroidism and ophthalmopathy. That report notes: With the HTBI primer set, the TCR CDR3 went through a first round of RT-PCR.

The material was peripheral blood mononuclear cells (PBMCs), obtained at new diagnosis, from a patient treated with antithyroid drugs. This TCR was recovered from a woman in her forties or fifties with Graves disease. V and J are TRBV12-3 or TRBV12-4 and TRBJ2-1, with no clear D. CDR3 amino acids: CASSLTGDEQFF. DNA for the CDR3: TGTGCCAGCAGTCTAACTGGGGATGAGCAGTTCTTC.